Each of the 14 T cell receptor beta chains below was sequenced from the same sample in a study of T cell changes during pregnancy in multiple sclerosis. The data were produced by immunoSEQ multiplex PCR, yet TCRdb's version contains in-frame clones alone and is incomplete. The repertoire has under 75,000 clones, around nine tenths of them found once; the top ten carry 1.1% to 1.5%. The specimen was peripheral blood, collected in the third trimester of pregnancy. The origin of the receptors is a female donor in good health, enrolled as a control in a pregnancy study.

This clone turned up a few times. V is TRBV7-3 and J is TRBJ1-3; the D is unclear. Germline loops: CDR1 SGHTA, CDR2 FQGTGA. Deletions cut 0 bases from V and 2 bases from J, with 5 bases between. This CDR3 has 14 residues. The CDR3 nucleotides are TGTGCCAGCAGCTTAACCTCCGCTGGAAACACCATATATTTT. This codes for CASSLTSAGNTIYF.

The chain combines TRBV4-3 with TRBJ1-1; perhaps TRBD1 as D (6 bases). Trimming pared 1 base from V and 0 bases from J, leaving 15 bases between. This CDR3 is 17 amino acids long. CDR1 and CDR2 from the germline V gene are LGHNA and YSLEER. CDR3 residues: CASSQGPGDRMNTEAFF. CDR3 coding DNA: TGCGCCAGCAGCCAAGGGCCCGGAGACAGGATGAACACTGAAGCTTTCTTT.

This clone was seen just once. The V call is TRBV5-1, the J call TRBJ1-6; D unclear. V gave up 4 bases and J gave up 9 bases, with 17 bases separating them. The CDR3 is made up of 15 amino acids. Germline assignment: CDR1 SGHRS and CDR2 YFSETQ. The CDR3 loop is CASSMRGEGASPLHF. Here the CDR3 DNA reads TGCGCCAGCAGCATGCGCGGAGAGGGAGCTTCACCCCTCCACTTT.

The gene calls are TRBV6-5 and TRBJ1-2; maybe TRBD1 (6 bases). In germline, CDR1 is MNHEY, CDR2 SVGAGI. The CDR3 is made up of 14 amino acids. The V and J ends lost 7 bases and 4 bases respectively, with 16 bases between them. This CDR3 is CASTPGGSSYGYTF. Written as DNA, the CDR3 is TGTGCCAGCACCCCGGGGGGCTCCAGCTATGGCTACACCTTC.

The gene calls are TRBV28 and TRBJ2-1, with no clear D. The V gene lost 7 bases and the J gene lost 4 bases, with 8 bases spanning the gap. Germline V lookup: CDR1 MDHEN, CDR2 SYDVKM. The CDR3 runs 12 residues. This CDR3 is CASMSGYNEQFF. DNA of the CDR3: TGTGCCAGCATGTCCGGGTACAATGAGCAGTTCTTC. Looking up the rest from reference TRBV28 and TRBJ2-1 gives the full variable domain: DVKVTQSSRYLVKRTGEKVFLECVQDMDHENMFWYRQDPGLGLRLIYFSYDVKMKEKGDIPEGYSVSREKKERFSLILESASTNQTSMYLCASMSGYNEQFFGPGTRLTVL.

This CDR3 is CATSPGTSGGSDTQYF. The CDR3 nucleotides read TGCGCCACCAGCCCCGGGACTAGCGGGGGGTCAGATACGCAGTATTTT. The rearrangement uses TRBV10-2 and TRBJ2-3; 15 nucleotides line up with TRBD2. The germline gives CDR1 WSHSY, CDR2 SAAADI. The length of the CDR3 is 16 residues. J gave up 4 bases and V 10 bases, and 9 bases lay outside the gene matches.

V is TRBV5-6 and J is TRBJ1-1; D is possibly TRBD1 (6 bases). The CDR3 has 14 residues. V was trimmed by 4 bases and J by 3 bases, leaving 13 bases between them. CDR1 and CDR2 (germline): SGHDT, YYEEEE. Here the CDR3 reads CASSTGRGYTEAFF. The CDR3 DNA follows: TGTGCCAGCAGCACGGGCAGGGGCTACACTGAAGCTTTCTTT.

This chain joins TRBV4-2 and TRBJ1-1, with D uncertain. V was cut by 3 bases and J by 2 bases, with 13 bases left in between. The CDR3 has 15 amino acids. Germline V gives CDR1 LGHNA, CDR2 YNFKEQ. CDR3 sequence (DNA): TGTGCCAGCAGCCATCTCGAGGGCCGAAACACTGAAGCTTTCTTT. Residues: CASSHLEGRNTEAFF.

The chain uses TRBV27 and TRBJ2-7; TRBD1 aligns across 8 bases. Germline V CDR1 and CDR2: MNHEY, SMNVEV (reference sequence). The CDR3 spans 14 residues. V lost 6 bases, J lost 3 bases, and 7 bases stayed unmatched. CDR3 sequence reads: CASRATGGNYEQYF. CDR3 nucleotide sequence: TGTGCCAGCAGAGCTACAGGGGGGAACTACGAGCAGTACTTC.

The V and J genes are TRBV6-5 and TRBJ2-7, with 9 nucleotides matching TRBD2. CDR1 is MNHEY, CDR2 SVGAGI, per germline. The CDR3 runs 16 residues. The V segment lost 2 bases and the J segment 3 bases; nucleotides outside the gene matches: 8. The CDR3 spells CASSYRTTSGGYEQYF. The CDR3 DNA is TGTGCCAGCAGTTACCGGACGACTAGCGGCGGCTACGAGCAGTACTTC.

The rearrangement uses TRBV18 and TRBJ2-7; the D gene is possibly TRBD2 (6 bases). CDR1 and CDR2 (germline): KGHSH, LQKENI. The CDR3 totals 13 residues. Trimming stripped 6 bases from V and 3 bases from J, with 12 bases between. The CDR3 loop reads CASSQGGDYEQYF. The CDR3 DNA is TGTGCCAGCTCGCAGGGAGGAGACTACGAGCAGTACTTC.

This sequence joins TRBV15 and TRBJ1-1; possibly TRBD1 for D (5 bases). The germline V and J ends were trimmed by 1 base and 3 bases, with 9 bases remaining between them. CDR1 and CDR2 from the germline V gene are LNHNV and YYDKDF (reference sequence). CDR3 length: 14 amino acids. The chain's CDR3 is CATSRGGGDTEAFF. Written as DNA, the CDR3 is TGTGCCACCAGCAGAGGGGGGGGAGACACTGAAGCTTTCTTT.

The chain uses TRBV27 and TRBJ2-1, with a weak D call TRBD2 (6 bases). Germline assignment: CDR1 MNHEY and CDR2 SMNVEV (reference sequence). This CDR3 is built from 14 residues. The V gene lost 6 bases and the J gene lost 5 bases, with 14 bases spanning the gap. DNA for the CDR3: TGTGCCAGCAGGACGGGACTTATCGACAATGAGCAGTTCTTC. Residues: CASRTGLIDNEQFF.

CDR3 sequence reads: CSAQLAGFTDTQYF. The CDR3 nucleotides read TGCAGCGCCCAACTAGCGGGGTTTACAGATACGCAGTATTTT. The chain employs TRBV29-1 and TRBJ2-3, with 10 bases lining up with TRBD2. Germline assignment: CDR1 SQVTM and CDR2 ANQGSEA. The J segment lost 3 bases and the V segment lost 7 bases, leaving 7 bases of the junction unmatched. CDR3 size: 14 residues.